The T cell receptor (beta chain) described here comes from a study of identifying expanded T cells in peripheral blood. The study's findings and limits: Differentially abundant clones: roughly 1.2 between replicates, 16.4 at around 14 days, approximately 19 at four.

Measured with immunoSEQ multiplex PCR; TCRdb has only the in-frame clones, and not every one. The sample gives 58,000 or so clones, around 83% of which show up once; about 18% is in the top ten. This clone was seen once. Its matching antigen is unknown. V gave up 1 base and J gave up 2 bases, with 16 bases separating them. The CDR3 consists of 16 residues. From germline, CDR1 is GTSNPN and CDR2 SVGIG (reference sequence). V usage is TRBV30 and J usage is TRBJ2-3; D is uncertain. This receptor was taken from a person aged 18 to 70 in good health. The sequenced sample was blood. CDR3 region: CAWSAMGIGLTDTQYF. The CDR3, as DNA: TGTGCCTGGAGTGCAATGGGTATCGGTCTCACAGATACGCAGTATTTT. Looking up the rest from reference TRBV30 and TRBJ2-3 gives the full variable domain: SQTIHQWPATLVQPVGSPLSLECTVEGTSNPNLYWYRQAAGRGLQLLFYSVGIGQISSEVPQNLSASRPQDRQFILSSKKLLLSDSGFYLCAWSAMGIGLTDTQYFGPGTRLTVL.